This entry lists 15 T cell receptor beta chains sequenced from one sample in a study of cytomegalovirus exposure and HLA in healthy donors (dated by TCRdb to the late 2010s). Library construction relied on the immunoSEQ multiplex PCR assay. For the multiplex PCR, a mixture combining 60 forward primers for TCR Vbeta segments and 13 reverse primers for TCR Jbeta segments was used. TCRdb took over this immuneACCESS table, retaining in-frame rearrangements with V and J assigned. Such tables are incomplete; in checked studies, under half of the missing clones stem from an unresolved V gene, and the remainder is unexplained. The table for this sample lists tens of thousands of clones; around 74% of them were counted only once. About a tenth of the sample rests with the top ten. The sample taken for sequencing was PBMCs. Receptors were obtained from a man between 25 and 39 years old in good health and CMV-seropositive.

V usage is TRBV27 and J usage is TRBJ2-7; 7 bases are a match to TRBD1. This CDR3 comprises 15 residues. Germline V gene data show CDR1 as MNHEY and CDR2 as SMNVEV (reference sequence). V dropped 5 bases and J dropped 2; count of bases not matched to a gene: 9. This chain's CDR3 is CASSPTSTGAYEQYF. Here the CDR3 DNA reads TGTGCCAGCAGTCCCACTTCCACAGGGGCCTACGAGCAGTACTTC.

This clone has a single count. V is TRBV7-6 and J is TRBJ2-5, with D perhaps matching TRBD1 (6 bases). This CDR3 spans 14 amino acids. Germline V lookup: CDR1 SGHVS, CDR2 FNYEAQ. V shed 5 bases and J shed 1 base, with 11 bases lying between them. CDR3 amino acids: CASSLRQAQETQYF. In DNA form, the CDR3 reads TGTGCCAGCAGCCTAAGACAGGCCCAAGAGACCCAGTACTTC. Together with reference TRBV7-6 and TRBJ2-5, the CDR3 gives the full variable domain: GAGVSQSPRYKVTKRGQDVALRCDPISGHVSLYWYRQALGQGPEFLTYFNYEAQQDKSGLPNDRFSAERPEGSISTLTIQRTEQRDSAMYRCASSLRQAQETQYFGPGTRLLVL.

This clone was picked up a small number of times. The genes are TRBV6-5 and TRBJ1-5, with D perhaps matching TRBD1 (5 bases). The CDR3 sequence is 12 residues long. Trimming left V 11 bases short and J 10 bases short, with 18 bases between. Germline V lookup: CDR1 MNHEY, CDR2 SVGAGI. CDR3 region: CAVRGPAGPQHF. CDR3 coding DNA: TGTGCCGTTCGGGGCCCCGCGGGACCCCAGCATTTT.

The CDR3 reads CASGQFYEQYF. The CDR3 bases are TGTGCCAGCGGACAATTCTACGAGCAGTACTTC. The V gene is TRBV5-8, the J gene TRBJ2-7; D is possibly TRBD1 (5 bases). This CDR3 has 11 residues. V was pared by 7 bases and J by 3 bases, with 8 bases between. Germline CDR1 reads SGHTS; CDR2 reads YDEGEE.

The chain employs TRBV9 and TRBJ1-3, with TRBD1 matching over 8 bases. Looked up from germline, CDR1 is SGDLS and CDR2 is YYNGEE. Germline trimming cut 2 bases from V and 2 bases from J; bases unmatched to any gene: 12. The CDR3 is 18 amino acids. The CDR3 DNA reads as TGTGCCAGCAGCGTCCAAGACCCCGGACAGGGACCTGGAAACACCATATATTTT. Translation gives CASSVQDPGQGPGNTIYF.

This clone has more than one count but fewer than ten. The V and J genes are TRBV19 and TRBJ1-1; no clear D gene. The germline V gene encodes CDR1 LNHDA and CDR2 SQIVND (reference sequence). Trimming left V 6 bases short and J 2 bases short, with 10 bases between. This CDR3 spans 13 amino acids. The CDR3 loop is CASRSSVNTEAFF. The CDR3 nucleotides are TGTGCCAGTAGGTCATCGGTTAACACTGAAGCTTTCTTT. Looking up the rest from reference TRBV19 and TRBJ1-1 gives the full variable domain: DGGITQSPKYLFRKEGQNVTLSCEQNLNHDAMYWYRQDPGQGLRLIYYSQIVNDFQKGDIAEGYSVSREKKESFPLTVTSAQKNPTAFYLCASRSSVNTEAFFGQGTRLTVV.

The CDR3, as DNA: TGTGCCTGGAGCCAGGACAGGGGCACTGAAGCTTTCTTT. Translating gives CAWSQDRGTEAFF. The chain uses TRBV30 and TRBJ1-1, with 9 bases that match TRBD1. CDR1 and CDR2 from the germline V gene are GTSNPN and SVGIG (reference sequence). V lost 3 bases and J lost 4; bases outside the gene matches: 3. The CDR3 is made up of 13 amino acids.

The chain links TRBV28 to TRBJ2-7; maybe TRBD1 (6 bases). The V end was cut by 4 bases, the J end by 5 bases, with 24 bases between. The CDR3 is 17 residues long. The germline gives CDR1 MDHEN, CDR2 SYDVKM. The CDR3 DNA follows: TGTGCCAGCAGTTCCCATTCGGGTGGCAGGGGTTTACACGAGCAGTACTTC. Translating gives CASSSHSGGRGLHEQYF.

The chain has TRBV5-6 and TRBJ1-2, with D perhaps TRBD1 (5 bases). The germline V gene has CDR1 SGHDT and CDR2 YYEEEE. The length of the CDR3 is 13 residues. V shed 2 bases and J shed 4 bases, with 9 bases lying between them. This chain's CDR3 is CASSFAGVYGYTF. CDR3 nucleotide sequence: TGTGCCAGCAGCTTCGCGGGGGTCTATGGCTACACCTTC.

CDR3 loop: CAWRTSGGYTDTQYF. DNA of the CDR3: TGTGCCTGGAGGACTAGCGGGGGGTACACAGATACGCAGTATTTT. This chain uses TRBV30 with TRBJ2-3, with TRBD2 matching over 13 bases. Per germline, CDR1 GTSNPN and CDR2 SVGIG (reference sequence). This CDR3 comprises 15 residues. Trimming took 3 bases from V and 2 from J; bases not matched to a gene: 2.

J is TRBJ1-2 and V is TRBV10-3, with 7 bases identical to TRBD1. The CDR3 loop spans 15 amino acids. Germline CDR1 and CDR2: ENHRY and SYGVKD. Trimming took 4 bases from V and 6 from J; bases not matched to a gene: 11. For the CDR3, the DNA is TGTGCCATCAGTGCATCTGACAGGGACTCTAATGGCTACACCTTC. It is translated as CAISASDRDSNGYTF.

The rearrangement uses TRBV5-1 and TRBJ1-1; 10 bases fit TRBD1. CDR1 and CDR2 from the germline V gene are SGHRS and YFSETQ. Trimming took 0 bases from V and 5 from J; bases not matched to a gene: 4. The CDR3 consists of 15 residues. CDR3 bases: TGCGCCAGCAGCTTGGCGGGACAGGGGAGTACTGAAGCTTTCTTT. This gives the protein CASSLAGQGSTEAFF.

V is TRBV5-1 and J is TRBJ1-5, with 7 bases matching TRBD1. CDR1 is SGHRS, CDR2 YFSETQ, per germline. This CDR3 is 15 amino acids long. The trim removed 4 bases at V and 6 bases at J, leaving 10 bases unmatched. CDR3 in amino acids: CASSPDYRGGQPQHF. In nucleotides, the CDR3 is TGCGCCAGCAGCCCGGACTACAGGGGCGGTCAGCCCCAGCATTTT. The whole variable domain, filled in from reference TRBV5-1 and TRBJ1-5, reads KAGVTQTPRYLIKTRGQQVTLSCSPISGHRSVSWYQQTPGQGLQFLFEYFSETQRNKGNFPGRFSGRQFSNSRSEMNVSTLELGDSALYLCASSPDYRGGQPQHFGDGTRLSIL.

In DNA form, the CDR3 reads TGCGCCAGCAGCTTCGGGGCAGGGGTTGCCTACGAGCAGTACTTC. Protein sequence: CASSFGAGVAYEQYF. V usage is TRBV5-1 and J usage is TRBJ2-7; tentatively, D is TRBD1 (6 bases). The CDR3 length is 15 residues. Trimming took 2 bases from V and 2 from J, leaving 14 bases between them. Germline CDR1 and CDR2: SGHRS and YFSETQ.

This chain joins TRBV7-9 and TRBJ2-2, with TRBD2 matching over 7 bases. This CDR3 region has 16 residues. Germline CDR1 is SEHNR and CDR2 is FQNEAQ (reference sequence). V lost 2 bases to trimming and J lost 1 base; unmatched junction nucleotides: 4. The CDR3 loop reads CASSLPGGRNTGELFF. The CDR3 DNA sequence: TGTGCCAGCAGCTTACCGGGCGGGAGGAACACCGGGGAGCTGTTTTTT.